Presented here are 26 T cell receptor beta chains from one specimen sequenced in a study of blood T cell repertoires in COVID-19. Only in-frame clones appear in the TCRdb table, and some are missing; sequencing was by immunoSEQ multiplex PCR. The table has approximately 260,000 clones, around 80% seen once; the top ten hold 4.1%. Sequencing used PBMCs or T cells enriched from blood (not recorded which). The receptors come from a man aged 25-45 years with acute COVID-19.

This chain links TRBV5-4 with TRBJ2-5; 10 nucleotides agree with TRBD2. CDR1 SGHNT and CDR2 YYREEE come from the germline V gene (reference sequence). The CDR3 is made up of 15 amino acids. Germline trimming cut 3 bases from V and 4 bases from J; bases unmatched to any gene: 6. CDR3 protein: CASSSRASGGETQYF. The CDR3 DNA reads TGTGCCAGCAGCTCGAGGGCTAGCGGGGGAGAGACCCAGTACTTC.

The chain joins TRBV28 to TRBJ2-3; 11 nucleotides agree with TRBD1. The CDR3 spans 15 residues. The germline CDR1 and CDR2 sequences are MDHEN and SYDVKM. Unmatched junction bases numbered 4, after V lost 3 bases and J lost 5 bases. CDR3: CASSFQGQGEDTQYF. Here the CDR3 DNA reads TGTGCCAGCAGTTTCCAGGGACAGGGGGAAGATACGCAGTATTTT.

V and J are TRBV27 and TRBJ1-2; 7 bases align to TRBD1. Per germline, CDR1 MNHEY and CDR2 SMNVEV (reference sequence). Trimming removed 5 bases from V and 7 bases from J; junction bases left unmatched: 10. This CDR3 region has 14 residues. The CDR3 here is CASSLQGMQGGYTF. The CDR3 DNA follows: TGTGCCAGCAGTCTACAGGGGATGCAAGGTGGCTACACCTTC.

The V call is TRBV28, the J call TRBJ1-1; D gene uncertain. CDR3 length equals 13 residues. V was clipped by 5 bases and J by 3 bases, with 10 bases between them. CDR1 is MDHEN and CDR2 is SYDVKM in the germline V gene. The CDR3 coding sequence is TGTGCCAGCAGTGCCTATAGCTACACTGAAGCTTTCTTT. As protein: CASSAYSYTEAFF.

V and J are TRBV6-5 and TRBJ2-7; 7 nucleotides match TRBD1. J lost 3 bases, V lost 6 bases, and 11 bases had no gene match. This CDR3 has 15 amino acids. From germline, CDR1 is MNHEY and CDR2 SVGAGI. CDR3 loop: CASRKQSGTVYEQYV. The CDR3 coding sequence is TGTGCCAGCAGGAAACAATCCGGGACAGTCTACGAGCAGTACGTC.

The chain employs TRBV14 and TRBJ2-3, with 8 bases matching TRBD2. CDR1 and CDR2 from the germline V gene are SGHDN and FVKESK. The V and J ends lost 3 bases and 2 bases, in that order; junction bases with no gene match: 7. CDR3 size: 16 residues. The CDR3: CASSHGSGANTDTQYF. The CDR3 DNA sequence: TGTGCCAGCAGCCATGGTAGCGGGGCAAACACAGATACGCAGTATTTT.

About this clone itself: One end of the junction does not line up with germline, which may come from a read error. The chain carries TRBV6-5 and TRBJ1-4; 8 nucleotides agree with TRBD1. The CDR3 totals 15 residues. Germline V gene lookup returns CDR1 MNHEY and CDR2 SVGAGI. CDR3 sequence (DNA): TGTGCCAGCAGTAACTCGGACAGGGCCCATGAAAAACTGTTTTTT. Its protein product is CASSNSDRAHEKLFF.

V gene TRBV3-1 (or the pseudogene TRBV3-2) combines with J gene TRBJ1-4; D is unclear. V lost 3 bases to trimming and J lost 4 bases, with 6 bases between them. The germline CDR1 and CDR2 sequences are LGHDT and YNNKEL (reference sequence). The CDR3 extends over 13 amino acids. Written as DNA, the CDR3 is TGTGCCAGCAGCCACCGCTATAATGAAAAACTGTTTTTT. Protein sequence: CASSHRYNEKLFF.

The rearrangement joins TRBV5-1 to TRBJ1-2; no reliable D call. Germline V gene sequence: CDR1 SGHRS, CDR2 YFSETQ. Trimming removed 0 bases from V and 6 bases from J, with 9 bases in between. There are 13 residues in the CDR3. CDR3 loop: CASSLAGSDGYTF. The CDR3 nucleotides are TGCGCCAGCAGCTTGGCAGGTTCTGATGGCTACACCTTC. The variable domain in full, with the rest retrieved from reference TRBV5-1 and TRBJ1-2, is KAGVTQTPRYLIKTRGQQVTLSCSPISGHRSVSWYQQTPGQGLQFLFEYFSETQRNKGNFPGRFSGRQFSNSRSEMNVSTLELGDSALYLCASSLAGSDGYTFGSGTRLTVV.

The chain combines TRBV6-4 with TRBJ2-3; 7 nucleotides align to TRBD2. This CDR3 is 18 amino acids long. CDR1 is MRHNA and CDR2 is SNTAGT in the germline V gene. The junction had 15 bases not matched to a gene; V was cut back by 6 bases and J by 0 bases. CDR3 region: CASSLYLSGLGSTDTQYF. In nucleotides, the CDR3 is TGTGCCAGCAGCCTGTACCTTAGCGGGTTGGGTAGCACAGATACGCAGTATTTT.

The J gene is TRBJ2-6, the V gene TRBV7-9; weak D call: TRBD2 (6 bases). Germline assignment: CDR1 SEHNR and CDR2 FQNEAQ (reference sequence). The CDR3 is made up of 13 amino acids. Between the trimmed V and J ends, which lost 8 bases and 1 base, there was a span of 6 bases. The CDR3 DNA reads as TGTGCCAGCGGAGGGTCTGGGGCCAACGTCCTGACTTTC. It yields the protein CASGGSGANVLTF.

The CDR3 region is CASSQEGLGSSYNSPLHF. The CDR3 DNA sequence: TGTGCCAGCAGCCAGGAGGGCCTGGGGAGCTCCTATAATTCACCCCTCCACTTT. This chain links TRBV3-1 (or the pseudogene TRBV3-2) with TRBJ1-6; D is unresolved. The germline V gene has CDR1 LGHDT and CDR2 YNNKEL (reference sequence). The CDR3 contains 18 residues. With 3 bases removed from V and 0 bases from J, the gap between germline ends came to 15 bases.

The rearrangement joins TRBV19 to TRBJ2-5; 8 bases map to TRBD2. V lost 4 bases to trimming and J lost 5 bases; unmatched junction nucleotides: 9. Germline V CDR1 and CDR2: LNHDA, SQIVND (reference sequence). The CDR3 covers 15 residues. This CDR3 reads CASSTSGSLKETQYF. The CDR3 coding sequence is TGTGCCAGTAGTACAAGCGGGAGTCTTAAGGAGACCCAGTACTTC.

CDR3 in DNA: TGTGCCAGCAGTTACACGGGCCTAGCGCCAGAGACCCAGTACTTC. It codes for CASSYTGLAPETQYF. The rearrangement uses TRBV6-2 or TRBV6-3 and TRBJ2-5; D possibly corresponds to TRBD2 (6 bases). In germline, CDR1 is MNHEY, CDR2 SVGEGT. This CDR3 has 15 amino acids. Trimming stripped 2 bases from V and 4 bases from J, with 14 bases between.

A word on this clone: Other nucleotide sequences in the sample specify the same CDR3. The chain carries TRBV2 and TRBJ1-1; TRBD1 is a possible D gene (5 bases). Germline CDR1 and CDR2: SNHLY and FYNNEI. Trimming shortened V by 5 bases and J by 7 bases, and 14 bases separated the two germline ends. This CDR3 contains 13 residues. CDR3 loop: CASSLGREVEAFF. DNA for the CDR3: TGTGCCAGCAGTCTTGGCAGGGAGGTTGAAGCTTTCTTT.

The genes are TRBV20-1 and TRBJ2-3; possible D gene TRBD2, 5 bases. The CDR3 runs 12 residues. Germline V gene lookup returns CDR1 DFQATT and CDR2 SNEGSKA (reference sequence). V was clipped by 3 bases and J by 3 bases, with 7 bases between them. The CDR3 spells CSASLATDTQYF. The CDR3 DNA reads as TGCAGTGCTAGTTTAGCGACAGATACGCAGTATTTT.

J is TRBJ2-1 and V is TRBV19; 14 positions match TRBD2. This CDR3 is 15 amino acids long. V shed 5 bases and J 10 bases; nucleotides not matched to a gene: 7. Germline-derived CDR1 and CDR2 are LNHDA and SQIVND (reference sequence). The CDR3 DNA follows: TGTGCCAGTAGTGTAAGACTAGCGGGGGGGATGGAGCAGTTCTTC. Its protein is CASSVRLAGGMEQFF.

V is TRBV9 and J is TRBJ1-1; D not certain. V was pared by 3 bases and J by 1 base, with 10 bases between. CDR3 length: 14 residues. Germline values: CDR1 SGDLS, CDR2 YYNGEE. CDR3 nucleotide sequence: TGTGCCAGCAGCGGGCGCACAGAGAACACTGAAGCTTTCTTT. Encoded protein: CASSGRTENTEAFF.

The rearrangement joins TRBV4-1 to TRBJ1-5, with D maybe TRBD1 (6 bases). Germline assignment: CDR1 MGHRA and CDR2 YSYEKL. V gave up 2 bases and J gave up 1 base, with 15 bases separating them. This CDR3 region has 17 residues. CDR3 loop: CASSQPPGGASNQPQHF. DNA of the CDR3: TGCGCCAGCAGCCAACCGCCCGGGGGGGCAAGCAATCAGCCCCAGCATTTT.

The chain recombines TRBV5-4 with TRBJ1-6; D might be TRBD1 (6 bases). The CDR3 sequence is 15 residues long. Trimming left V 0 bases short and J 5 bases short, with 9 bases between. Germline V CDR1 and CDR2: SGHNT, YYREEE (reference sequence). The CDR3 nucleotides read TGTGCCAGCAGCTTGGTCCACAGGGATAATTCACCCCTCCACTTT. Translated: CASSLVHRDNSPLHF.

CDR3 DNA: TGTGCCACCAGCAGAGACTTATCCTCGGTTAGTTCCAATCAGCCCCAGCATTTT. Translated: CATSRDLSSVSSNQPQHF. This sequence joins TRBV15 and TRBJ1-5; D is unclear. V lost 0 bases, J lost 3 bases, and 18 bases lay in between. This CDR3 is built from 18 residues. CDR1 and CDR2 from the germline V gene are LNHNV and YYDKDF (reference sequence).

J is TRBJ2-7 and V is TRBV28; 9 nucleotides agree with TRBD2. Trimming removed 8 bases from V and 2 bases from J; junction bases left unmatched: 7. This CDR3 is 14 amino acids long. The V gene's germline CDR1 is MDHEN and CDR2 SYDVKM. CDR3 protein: CASAELAGTYEQYV. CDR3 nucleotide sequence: TGTGCCAGCGCGGAGCTAGCGGGGACCTACGAGCAGTACGTC.

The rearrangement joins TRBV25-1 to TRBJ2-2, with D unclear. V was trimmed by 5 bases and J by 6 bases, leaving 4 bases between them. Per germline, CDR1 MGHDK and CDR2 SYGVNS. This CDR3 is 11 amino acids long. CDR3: CASSLAGELFF. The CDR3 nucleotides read TGTGCCAGCAGTCTCGCCGGGGAGCTGTTTTTT.

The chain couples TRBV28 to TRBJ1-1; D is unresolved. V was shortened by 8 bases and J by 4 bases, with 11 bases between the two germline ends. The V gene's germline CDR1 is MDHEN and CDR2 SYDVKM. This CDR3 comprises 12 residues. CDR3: CASSLGSTEAFF. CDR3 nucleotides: TGTGCCAGCTCCCTAGGAAGCACTGAAGCTTTCTTT.

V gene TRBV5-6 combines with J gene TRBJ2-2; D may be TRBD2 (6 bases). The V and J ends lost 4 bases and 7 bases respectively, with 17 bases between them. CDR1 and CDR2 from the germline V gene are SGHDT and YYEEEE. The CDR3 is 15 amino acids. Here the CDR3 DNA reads TGTGCCAGCAGCACCGGACTACGAAACCTCGGGGAGCTGTTTTTT. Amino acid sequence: CASSTGLRNLGELFF.

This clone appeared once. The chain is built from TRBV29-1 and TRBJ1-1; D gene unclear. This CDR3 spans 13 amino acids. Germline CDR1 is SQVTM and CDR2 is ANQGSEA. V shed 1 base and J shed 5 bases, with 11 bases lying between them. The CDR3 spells CSVEVSEETEAFF. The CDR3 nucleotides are TGCAGCGTTGAAGTCAGCGAGGAGACTGAAGCTTTCTTT.